A selection of T cell receptor beta chains follows, all from one sample in a study of blood T cell repertoires in COVID-19. Profiling relied on immunoSEQ multiplex PCR, and the TCRdb table lists in-frame clones only, not all of them. The sample holds about 97,000 clones, around 84% seen once. Sequencing used peripheral blood. These receptor sequences come from a human donor in a cohort sampled during active COVID-19. CDR3s include the opening cysteine and the closing phenylalanine or tryptophan.

cdr3_length j_call v_call cdr3_aa
15 TRBJ1-2 TRBV7-2 CASSLELGAGLGYTF
19 TRBJ2-3 TRBV5-1 CASSLVPGLAGGTADTQYF
16 TRBJ2-3 TRBV7-2 CASSLTSGGAGGTQYF
15 TRBJ2-3 TRBV5-1 CASSWAGTSTDTQYF
15 TRBJ2-5 TRBV3-1/TRBV3-2 CASSQEVGPQETQYF
15 TRBJ1-5 TRBV6-1 CASSEAHRGRQPQHF
13 TRBJ1-4 TRBV6-5 CASWTGTNEKLFF
14 TRBJ2-5 TRBV7-2 CASSFSGGAETQYF
14 TRBJ2-1 TRBV2 CASSEASGVNEQFF
13 TRBJ2-7 TRBV6-2/TRBV6-3 CASSYPQAYEQYF
16 TRBJ2-4 TRBV2 CASSVERGAAKNIQYF
14 TRBJ1-5 TRBV7-2 CASSFSGSDQPQHF